This TCR beta chain derives from a study of T cells in women clearing cervical HPV infection. Turning to the study itself: Cases: HPV16-related CIN3 or worse on histology, 2 invasive cancers. Controls gave blood once infection was undetectable; cases at lesion identification.

Study outcomes and limitations: Repertoire richness, not evenness, was significantly elevated in CIN3+ cases versus controls.

V was clipped by 5 bases and J by 6 bases; unmatched bases: 12. CDR1 LNHDA and CDR2 SQIVND come from the germline V gene (reference sequence). This CDR3 comprises 17 residues. immunoSEQ multiplex PCR used an average of approximately 1,300 ng genomic DNA. Generated by immunoSEQ multiplex PCR, the TCRdb table keeps only in-frame clones and is missing some. The sample's table shows roughly 35,000 clones. With respect to this clone: Antigen specificity is unknown. The missing CDR3 end, 3 residues past where the read stops, is filled in from the germline J gene.

The specimen was blood buffy coat. The V gene is TRBV19, the J gene TRBJ2-2; 10 nucleotides match TRBD1. The TCR sequence derives from a woman between 18 and 70 years old with a cervical HPV16 infection that either progressed to CIN3+ or cleared (not recorded which). Partial CDR3 DNA: TGTGCCAGTAGTCCCCGCCGGACAGGGGGTTACGCCGGGGAG. Translating it yields CASSPRRTGGYAGE. Given in full, the CDR3 is CASSPRRTGGYAGELFF.